Presented here are 24 T cell receptor beta chains from one specimen sequenced in a study of cytomegalovirus exposure and HLA in healthy donors. 60 Vbeta and 13 Jbeta primers were used in PCR. Measured with immunoSEQ multiplex PCR; TCRdb has only the in-frame clones, and not every one. Of tens of thousands of clones listed, 80% to 90% are singletons. Sequenced: PBMCs. The receptor set was obtained from a woman aged 18-29 years in good health and CMV-seronegative.

This chain uses TRBV18 with TRBJ2-5; 14 bases match TRBD2. This CDR3 is 18 amino acids long. The germline gives CDR1 KGHSH, CDR2 LQKENI. V shed 3 bases, J shed 4 bases, and the junction held 10 bases outside the gene matches. The DNA for the CDR3 is TGTGCCAGCTCACCCTCGGGACTAGCGGGAGATTTAGGAGAGACCCAGTACTTC. The encoded protein is CASSPSGLAGDLGETQYF.

The CDR3 coding sequence is TGCGCCAGCAGCTTGACCCAGGGGTACACCGGGGAGCTGTTTTTT. It specifies CASSLTQGYTGELFF. The chain employs TRBV5-1 and TRBJ2-2; D is perhaps TRBD1 (6 bases). This CDR3 comprises 15 residues. The germline V gene encodes CDR1 SGHRS and CDR2 YFSETQ. V lost 1 base, J lost 3 bases, and 10 bases lay in between.

V and J are TRBV5-1 and TRBJ1-1, with D perhaps TRBD1 (5 bases). The CDR3 has 11 amino acids. Germline values: CDR1 SGHRS, CDR2 YFSETQ. Deletions cut 4 bases from V and 8 bases from J, with 9 bases between. The DNA of the CDR3 is TGCGCCAGCAGCCACGACAGCGAAGCTTTCTTT. Amino acid sequence: CASSHDSEAFF. The variable domain in full, with the rest retrieved from reference TRBV5-1 and TRBJ1-1, is KAGVTQTPRYLIKTRGQQVTLSCSPISGHRSVSWYQQTPGQGLQFLFEYFSETQRNKGNFPGRFSGRQFSNSRSEMNVSTLELGDSALYLCASSHDSEAFFGQGTRLTVV.

The genes are TRBV6-5 and TRBJ2-3; a weak D match, TRBD1 (6 bases). This CDR3 spans 13 amino acids. Trimming removed 8 bases at V and 4 bases at J, with 13 bases between. Germline V gene data show CDR1 as MNHEY and CDR2 as SVGAGI. The chain's CDR3 is CASGTGTADTQYF. CDR3 in DNA: TGTGCCAGCGGTACAGGGACCGCAGATACGCAGTATTTT.

This chain uses TRBV25-1 with TRBJ2-3; tentatively, D is TRBD2 (6 bases). This CDR3 region has 17 residues. The V end lost 3 bases, the J end lost 2 bases, and 18 bases lay between the germline ends. Germline V gene lookup returns CDR1 MGHDK and CDR2 SYGVNS. The CDR3, as DNA: TGTGCCAGCAGTGACTCCCAGGGACTTCCCTCCACAGATACGCAGTATTTT. Amino acid sequence: CASSDSQGLPSTDTQYF.

The rearrangement links TRBV6-1 to TRBJ2-7; D remains unclear. From germline, CDR1 is MNHNS and CDR2 SASEGT. This CDR3 has 16 residues. The germline V and J ends were trimmed by 4 bases and 3 bases, with 19 bases remaining between them. DNA of the CDR3: TGTGCCAGCAGTGGGGTTGGTAACGGGTTAGGCTACGAGCAGTACTTC. The encoded protein is CASSGVGNGLGYEQYF.

V usage is TRBV4-2 and J usage is TRBJ1-2; TRBD1 is a possible D gene (5 bases). The CDR3 spans 15 residues. Germline lookup yields CDR1 LGHNA and CDR2 YNFKEQ. The V end was cut by 2 bases, the J end by 6 bases, with 16 bases between. CDR3 in DNA: TGTGCCAGCAGCCAAATGCAGGGTGTCGAGGATGGCTACACCTTC. As protein: CASSQMQGVEDGYTF.

The genes are TRBV19 and TRBJ1-5, with D perhaps TRBD1 (5 bases). Per the germline V gene, CDR1 is LNHDA and CDR2 is SQIVND (reference sequence). The CDR3 loop spans 13 amino acids. Between the trimmed V and J ends, which lost 5 bases and 6 bases, there was a span of 11 bases. In DNA, the CDR3 is TGTGCCAGTAGTTCTCAGGGTGTTCAGCCCCAGCATTTT. It translates to CASSSQGVQPQHF.

The chain employs TRBV6-5 and TRBJ2-3, with D tentatively TRBD2 (5 bases). The CDR3 sequence is 14 residues long. The germline V gene has CDR1 MNHEY and CDR2 SVGAGI. V lost 6 bases to trimming and J lost 1 base, with 11 bases between them. CDR3 nucleotides: TGTGCCAGCAGCACGGGAATCGGCACAGATACGCAGTATTTT. Its protein is CASSTGIGTDTQYF.

CDR3 sequence reads: CASSERTGGFTDTQYF. The CDR3 nucleotides are TGCGCCAGCAGCGAGAGGACAGGGGGTTTCACAGATACGCAGTATTTT. V gene TRBV5-1 combines with J gene TRBJ2-3; 10 nucleotides agree with TRBD1. The CDR3 length is 16 residues. V dropped 4 bases and J dropped 2; count of bases not matched to a gene: 7. In germline, CDR1 is SGHRS, CDR2 YFSETQ.

J is TRBJ1-1 and V is TRBV27; D unclear. CDR1 and CDR2 from the germline V gene are MNHEY and SMNVEV (reference sequence). V shed 9 bases and J shed 3 bases, with 14 bases lying between them. This CDR3 is built from 13 residues. The CDR3: CASKSPTDTEAFF. The CDR3 DNA follows: TGTGCCAGTAAGTCCCCTACCGACACTGAAGCTTTCTTT.

The chain carries TRBV20-1 and TRBJ2-3; D is perhaps TRBD1 (6 bases). Germline V gene lookup returns CDR1 DFQATT and CDR2 SNEGSKA (reference sequence). V was clipped by 5 bases and J by 5 bases, with 8 bases between them. This CDR3 is built from 11 residues. The CDR3 region has the DNA TGCAGTGCTTGGGGGCGAGATACGCAGTATTTT. It codes for CSAWGRDTQYF.

This clone has a single count. The V call is TRBV14, the J call TRBJ1-2; 7 positions match TRBD1. Germline CDR1 and CDR2: SGHDN and FVKESK. V was pared by 5 bases and J by 7 bases, with 13 bases of the junction left unmatched. The CDR3 spans 15 residues. Here the CDR3 reads CASSFTNGQASGYTF. The CDR3 DNA is TGTGCCAGCAGCTTCACAAATGGACAGGCCTCTGGCTACACCTTC.

This clone was counted once. The V call is TRBV27, the J call TRBJ2-2, with 8 bases that match TRBD2. The germline gives CDR1 MNHEY, CDR2 SMNVEV (reference sequence). The CDR3 length is 14 residues. Trimming took 6 bases from V and 6 from J; bases not matched to a gene: 6. The CDR3 reads CASSLSGIAGELFF. DNA of the CDR3: TGTGCCAGCAGCCTTAGCGGGATCGCCGGGGAGCTGTTTTTT.

The rearrangement uses TRBV25-1 and TRBJ2-5, with TRBD1 identical over 8 bases. CDR3 length: 15 residues. Germline V gene sequence: CDR1 MGHDK, CDR2 SYGVNS. The V segment lost 4 bases and the J segment 2 bases; nucleotides outside the gene matches: 6. CDR3 in DNA: TGTGCCAGCAGTGGAACCGGACAGGGACAAGAGACCCAGTACTTC. Translating it yields CASSGTGQGQETQYF.

The chain employs TRBV4-3 and TRBJ2-2, with 8 positions matching TRBD2. The V segment lost 2 bases and the J segment 4 bases; nucleotides outside the gene matches: 6. Germline V gene lookup returns CDR1 LGHNA and CDR2 YSLEER. This CDR3 comprises 16 residues. The CDR3 DNA reads TGCGCCAGCAGCCAATTCCCAGCGGGGGCCACCGGGGAGCTGTTTTTT. It yields the protein CASSQFPAGATGELFF.

V is TRBV7-2 and J is TRBJ2-1; D is uncertain. Germline CDR1 and CDR2: SGHTA and FQGNSA. V lost 4 bases, J lost 9 bases, and 10 bases lay in between. The CDR3 has 12 residues. The CDR3 region is CASSSSVVEQFF. CDR3 coding DNA: TGTGCCAGCAGCTCGTCGGTTGTTGAGCAGTTCTTC.

The V call is TRBV6-5, the J call TRBJ2-5; 8 positions agree with TRBD2. Germline V gene lookup returns CDR1 MNHEY and CDR2 SVGAGI. The CDR3 is made up of 14 amino acids. V shed 4 bases, J shed 6 bases, and the junction held 7 bases outside the gene matches. For the CDR3, the DNA is TGTGCCAGCAGTTTCCTGAGCGGGGGAAAGACCCAGTACTTC. This gives the protein CASSFLSGGKTQYF.

The chain combines TRBV2 with TRBJ1-5; D remains unclear. The V and J ends lost 5 bases and 9 bases respectively, with 14 bases between them. This CDR3 has 13 residues. The germline V gene has CDR1 SNHLY and CDR2 FYNNEI. CDR3 bases: TGTGCCAGCAGTTTGAAGGAGCTAGGGCCCCAGCATTTT. Translated: CASSLKELGPQHF.

In this sample, this clone turned up once. The chain employs TRBV6-5 and TRBJ2-5, with D unresolved. This CDR3 is built from 14 residues. The germline gives CDR1 MNHEY, CDR2 SVGAGI. V was clipped by 5 bases and J by 5 bases, with 15 bases between them. The CDR3 here is CASSPGVGRETQYF. CDR3 nucleotide sequence: TGTGCCAGCAGTCCAGGTGTCGGAAGGGAGACCCAGTACTTC.

V is TRBV25-1 and J is TRBJ2-7; the match to TRBD1 covers 7 bases. This CDR3 has 14 residues. Trimming took 5 bases from V and 6 from J; bases not matched to a gene: 10. CDR1 and CDR2 from the germline V gene are MGHDK and SYGVNS. The CDR3 is CASSLYQGVSEQYF. The CDR3, as DNA: TGTGCCAGCAGTTTGTATCAGGGGGTCTCCGAGCAGTACTTC.

The chain employs TRBV5-1 and TRBJ2-3; 9 bases map to TRBD2. Germline CDR1 reads SGHRS; CDR2 reads YFSETQ. The CDR3 totals 14 residues. J was trimmed by 6 bases and V by 6 bases; bases with no gene match: 8. CDR3 sequence (DNA): TGCGCCAGCAATCGCGGGGGGGCCGGGGATACGCAGTATTTT. The encoded protein is CASNRGGAGDTQYF.

The chain joins TRBV7-3 to TRBJ2-1; a weak D match, TRBD2 (6 bases). Germline CDR1 is SGHTA and CDR2 is FQGTGA. Trimming removed 5 bases from V and 4 bases from J, with 12 bases in between. This CDR3 has 14 residues. CDR3 DNA sequence: TGTGCCAGCAGCATTCCGGGACTGTACAATGAGCAGTTCTTC. This sequence encodes CASSIPGLYNEQFF.

This clone was picked up a small number of times. This chain connects TRBV6-5 to TRBJ1-2; 8 nucleotides match TRBD1. The CDR3 has 12 residues. CDR1 and CDR2 from the germline V gene are MNHEY and SVGAGI. With V trimmed by 7 bases and J by 7 bases, 5 bases remained unmatched. The CDR3 coding sequence is TGTGCCAGCAACGACAGGGGAGGTGGCTACACCTTC. Translated, it gives CASNDRGGGYTF.